The rows below give T cell receptor beta chains drawn from one sample of a study of blood T cell repertoires in COVID-19. The method was immunoSEQ multiplex PCR; TCRdb's version includes in-frame clones alone and lacks a portion of them. The sample includes fewer than 250,000 clones, approximately 80% of them seen just once. The sample was peripheral blood. The receptor source for this set is a woman aged 70-85 years with acute or convalescent COVID-19. Both conserved end residues are part of each CDR3. The order of the fields is clone size, V gene, J gene, D gene, CDR3 protein, CDR3 DNA. The D gene is left open where the match is weak. Size tells how often a clone was seen (once, few, many) or the class of an expanded clone, and some rows leave it out.

NA	TRBV6-4	TRBJ2-2	TRBD1	CASRTDRVTGELFF	TGTGCCAGCAGAACGGACAGGGTCACCGGGGAGCTGTTTTTT
few	TRBV4-1	TRBJ1-1	TRBD1	CASSLGPAGGTEAFF	TGCGCCAGCAGCTTAGGCCCTGCAGGGGGCACTGAAGCTTTCTTT
NA	TRBV4-1	TRBJ2-1	NA	CASSQLAGTHNEQFF	TGCGCCAGCAGCCAACTAGCAGGTACCCACAATGAGCAGTTCTTC
few	TRBV28	TRBJ1-2	NA	CASRSPLGGAYGYTF	TGTGCCAGCAGGTCCCCCTTAGGGGGGGCATATGGCTACACCTTC
NA	TRBV4-3	TRBJ1-1	NA	CASSQGGRGNTEAFF	TGCGCCAGCAGCCAAGGAGGTAGGGGGAACACTGAAGCTTTCTTT
NA	TRBV6-5	TRBJ2-7	NA	CASSYPGYEQYF	TGTGCCAGCAGTTACCCAGGGTACGAGCAGTACTTC
NA	TRBV5-1	TRBJ1-5	TRBD1	CASSLSGQGNQPQHF	TGCGCCAGCAGCTTAAGCGGACAGGGAAATCAGCCCCAGCATTTT
NA	TRBV4-1	TRBJ2-2	TRBD1	CASSQWTGGDGNTGELFF	TGCGCCAGCAGCCAATGGACAGGGGGCGACGGGAACACCGGGGAGCTGTTTTTT
once	TRBV3-1/TRBV3-2	TRBJ1-5	NA	CASSSRYSNQPQHF	TGTGCCAGCAGCTCCCGTTATAGCAATCAGCCCCAGCATTTT
once	TRBV5-6	TRBJ1-3	TRBD1	CASSFRDSGNTIYF	TGTGCCAGCAGCTTTAGGGACAGTGGAAACACCATATATTTT
few	TRBV9	TRBJ1-4	TRBD1	CASSVSWGQGGEKLFF	TGTGCCAGCAGCGTCTCTTGGGGACAGGGTGGTGAAAAACTGTTTTTT
NA	TRBV7-2	TRBJ1-2	NA	CASSLAAGAGHGYTF	TGTGCCAGCAGCTTAGCGGCGGGGGCGGGTCATGGCTACACCTTC
few	TRBV3-1/TRBV3-2	TRBJ1-3	NA	CASSQVAGISSGNTIYF	TGTGCCAGCAGCCAAGTGGCAGGGATTAGCTCTGGAAACACCATATATTTT
NA	TRBV2	TRBJ2-2	TRBD1	CASKPGGLGTGELFF	TGTGCCAGCAAGCCAGGGGGATTGGGCACCGGGGAGCTGTTTTTT
NA	TRBV5-4	TRBJ2-2	NA	CASTPGGPGELFF	TGTGCCAGCACCCCAGGGGGGCCCGGGGAGCTGTTTTTT
NA	TRBV11-2	TRBJ2-7	NA	CASSLHSYEQYF	TGTGCCAGCAGCTTACACAGCTACGAGCAGTACTTC
NA	TRBV7-9	TRBJ1-5	NA	CASSLGRGQPQHF	TGTGCCAGCAGCTTAGGGCGGGGTCAGCCCCAGCATTTT
NA	TRBV9	TRBJ1-6	NA	CASSVGTGTYNSPLHF	TGTGCCAGCAGCGTCGGAACCGGGACTTATAATTCACCCCTCCACTTT
once	TRBV10-3	TRBJ1-1	NA	CAISERQGSTEAFF	TGTGCCATCAGTGAGAGGCAGGGAAGCACTGAAGCTTTCTTT
NA	TRBV7-9	TRBJ2-5	TRBD2	CASSLGPAGGARTQYF	TGTGCCAGCAGCTTAGGCCCAGCGGGGGGGGCGCGAACCCAGTACTTC
NA	TRBV7-2	TRBJ2-2	TRBD2	CASSLGTSTGELFF	TGTGCCAGCAGCTTAGGGACTAGCACCGGGGAGCTGTTTTTT
once	TRBV5-1	TRBJ2-3	TRBD2	CASSTIPSLAGGLGDTQYF	TGCGCCAGCAGCACTATCCCGTCACTAGCGGGGGGATTAGGAGATACGCAGTATTTT
NA	TRBV14	TRBJ2-1	TRBD2	CASSQEGGSGLAGNNEQFF	TGTGCCAGCAGCCAAGAGGGAGGTTCAGGACTAGCGGGTAACAATGAGCAGTTCTTC
NA	TRBV6-5	TRBJ1-2	NA	CASRGGGQLLYGYTF	TGTGCCAGCAGAGGGGGGGGGCAGCTCCTATATGGCTACACCTTC
NA	TRBV11-2	TRBJ2-4	NA	CASSLLDMSSKGKNIQYF	TGTGCCAGCAGTCTTCTGGACATGAGCAGTAAGGGCAAAAACATTCAGTACTTC
NA	TRBV29-1	TRBJ1-4	NA	CSVDFLDRMFF	TGCAGCGTTGACTTTTTGGACAGAATGTTTTTT
NA	TRBV27	TRBJ2-2	NA	CASRNRRDTGELFF	TGTGCCAGCAGGAATAGAAGAGACACCGGGGAGCTGTTTTTT
once	TRBV6-6	TRBJ1-6	NA	CASSRLRSSYNSPLHF	TGTGCCAGCAGCCGCCTGAGGAGCTCCTATAATTCACCCCTCCACTTT
NA	TRBV18	TRBJ2-2	NA	CASSPPDSRGELFF	TGTGCCAGCTCACCACCGGACAGTCGCGGGGAGCTGTTTTTT
NA	TRBV23-1	TRBJ2-1	TRBD1	CASSQGPDRHEQFF	TGCGCCAGCAGTCAAGGCCCGGACAGGCATGAGCAGTTCTTC
NA	TRBV29-1	TRBJ2-1	TRBD2	CSVLAGDSYNEQFF	TGCAGCGTTTTAGCGGGGGATTCCTACAATGAGCAGTTCTTC
NA	TRBV6-2/TRBV6-3	TRBJ2-7	TRBD1	CASSYSMHRGSSYEQYF	TGTGCCAGCAGTTACTCAATGCACAGGGGGAGCTCCTACGAGCAGTACTTC
NA	TRBV6-5	TRBJ2-3	NA	CASRNQGPDTQYF	TGTGCCAGCAGAAACCAGGGTCCGGATACGCAGTATTTT
NA	TRBV11-3	TRBJ1-5	NA	CARNLVGLNQPQHF	TGTGCCAGAAACCTAGTAGGACTCAATCAGCCCCAGCATTTT
once	TRBV6-5	TRBJ1-4	TRBD1	CASNSPGQGYEKLFF	TGTGCCAGCAACTCTCCGGGACAGGGATATGAAAAACTGTTTTTT
NA	TRBV6-6	TRBJ1-2	NA	CASRRINYGYTF	TGTGCCAGCAGGCGGATTAACTATGGCTACACCTTC
NA	TRBV11-2	TRBJ1-3	TRBD1	CASSSDRGYSGNTIYF	TGTGCCAGCAGCTCCGACAGGGGTTACTCTGGAAACACCATATATTTT
NA	TRBV6-5	TRBJ1-2	NA	CASSKQGHGYTF	TGTGCCAGCAGCAAACAGGGTCATGGCTACACCTTC
NA	TRBV7-9	TRBJ2-1	NA	CAVTNEEQFF	TGTGCAGTTACCAATGAGGAGCAGTTCTTC
NA	TRBV28	TRBJ1-3	NA	CASTLRVSGNTIYF	TGTGCCAGCACCTTGAGGGTGTCTGGAAACACCATATATTTT
NA	TRBV2	TRBJ1-4	TRBD1	CASRTGTGNEKLFF	TGTGCCAGCAGAACCGGGACAGGGAATGAAAAACTGTTTTTT
NA	TRBV6-1	TRBJ2-3	NA	CASSEMGGGQSDTQYF	TGTGCCAGCAGTGAAATGGGGGGGGGCCAGTCAGATACGCAGTATTTT
NA	TRBV6-1	TRBJ2-1	TRBD2	CASSETAGTSPYNEQFF	TGTGCCAGCAGTGAGACAGCCGGGACTAGCCCCTACAATGAGCAGTTCTTC
few	TRBV18	TRBJ2-2	NA	CASSPPTGGAGELFF	TGTGCCAGCTCACCACCGACTGGAGGGGCCGGGGAGCTGTTTTTT
NA	TRBV30	TRBJ1-6	TRBD1	CAWSVQGTGGIPLHF	TGTGCCTGGAGTGTACAAGGGACAGGCGGTATACCCCTCCACTTT
NA	TRBV6-4	TRBJ1-2	NA	CASSASIFTGPYGYTF	TGTGCCAGCAGTGCCTCAATATTTACAGGACCCTATGGCTACACCTTC
NA	TRBV5-1	TRBJ2-1	NA	CASTIDRADNEQFF	TGCGCCAGCACCATAGACAGAGCAGACAATGAGCAGTTCTTC
NA	TRBV25-1	TRBJ2-1	TRBD1	CASKALSGTGRDEQFF	TGTGCCAGCAAGGCCCTCTCCGGGACAGGGAGAGATGAGCAGTTCTTC
NA	TRBV2	TRBJ1-1	NA	CASLPPGVRDTEAFF	TGTGCCAGCTTGCCTCCGGGGGTCAGGGACACTGAAGCTTTCTTT
NA	TRBV4-2	TRBJ1-2	TRBD1	CASSQEGRTGTGYTF	TGTGCCAGCAGCCAAGAAGGGCGGACAGGGACTGGCTACACCTTC